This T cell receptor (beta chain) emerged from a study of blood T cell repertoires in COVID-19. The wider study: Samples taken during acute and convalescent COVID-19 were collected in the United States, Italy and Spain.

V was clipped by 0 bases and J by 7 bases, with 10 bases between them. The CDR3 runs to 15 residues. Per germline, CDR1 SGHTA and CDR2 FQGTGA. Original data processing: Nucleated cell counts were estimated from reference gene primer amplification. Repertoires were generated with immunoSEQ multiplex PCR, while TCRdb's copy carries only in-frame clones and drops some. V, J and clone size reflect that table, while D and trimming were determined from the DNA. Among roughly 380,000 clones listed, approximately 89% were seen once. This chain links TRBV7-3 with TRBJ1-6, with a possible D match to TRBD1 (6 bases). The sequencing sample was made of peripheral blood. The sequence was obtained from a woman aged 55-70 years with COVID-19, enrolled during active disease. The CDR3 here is CASSLTTQGNSPLHF. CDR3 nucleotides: TGTGCCAGCAGCTTAACTACCCAGGGGAATTCACCCCTCCACTTT.